The T cell receptor beta chain described here comes from a study of cytomegalovirus exposure and HLA in healthy donors. Primers for the PCR totalled 60 Vbeta and 13 Jbeta. The method was immunoSEQ multiplex PCR; TCRdb's version includes in-frame clones alone and lacks a portion of them. The sample holds 75,000 to 90,000 clones, roughly four fifths seen once. The germline gives CDR1 MNHEY, CDR2 SMNVEV (reference sequence). The CDR3 consists of 16 residues. V was pared by 0 bases and J by 4 bases, with 6 bases of the junction left unmatched. This clone was detected a few times. The receptor comes from a man aged 40-50 years in good health and CMV-seronegative. The sequencing sample was made of PBMCs. This chain connects TRBV27 to TRBJ2-5; 9 bases line up with TRBD2. The CDR3 here is CASSLSVRGGAETQYF. The CDR3 DNA sequence: TGTGCCAGCAGTTTATCGGTGCGGGGGGGGGCAGAGACCCAGTACTTC.